The 14 T cell receptor beta chains below all came from one sample that was sequenced in a study of T-cell memory formation after mild COVID-19. One entry per CDR3 protein, called by TCRdb with MiXCR from the 5' RACE reads. The data contain roughly 110,000 distinct CDR3 sequences, about 15% of them seen just once; the ten biggest clones take up less than 45%. Sequenced material: PBMCs or a T cell subset sorted from them (not recorded which). These receptors all stem from a man younger than 30 who had mild COVID-19 (a few samples of this study predate the infection). Cell type and time point are not known.

This clonotype has only a few counts. CDR3 in DNA: TGTGCCAGCTCACTACCTCCCCGGGCGACTGAAGCTTTCTTT. This gives the protein CASSLPPRATEAFF. This chain uses TRBV18 with TRBJ1-1; D gene unclear. The V gene lost 4 bases and the J gene lost 5 bases, with 14 bases spanning the gap. The CDR3 contains 14 residues. Germline V gene sequence: CDR1 KGHSH, CDR2 LQKENI.

Here the CDR3 DNA reads TGTGCCAGCAGCGTTACTAGCGGGGACTCCTACGAGCAGTACTTC. It is translated as CASSVTSGDSYEQYF. The chain joins TRBV7-9 to TRBJ2-7, with TRBD2 matching 10 bases. CDR1 is SEHNR, CDR2 FQNEAQ, per germline (reference sequence). The CDR3 loop spans 15 amino acids. Germline trimming cut 5 bases from V and 0 bases from J; bases unmatched to any gene: 4.

This clonotype appeared a few times. The chain has TRBV3-1 and TRBJ2-3; 9 bases match TRBD2. CDR3 length equals 17 residues. V lost 1 base, J lost 5 bases, and 10 bases stayed unmatched. Per the germline V gene, CDR1 is LGHDT and CDR2 is YNNKEL (reference sequence). DNA of the CDR3: TGTGCCAGCAGCCAAGTCTCCCAGCGGGGGGAACTAGATACGCAGTATTTT. Protein sequence: CASSQVSQRGELDTQYF.

The V gene is TRBV7-9, the J gene TRBJ2-3; TRBD2 matches at 7 bases. V gave up 6 bases and J gave up 4 bases; unmatched junction bases: 13. There are 16 residues in the CDR3. Germline V gene data show CDR1 as SEHNR and CDR2 as FQNEAQ (reference sequence). The DNA of the CDR3 is TGTGCCAGCAGTTCGACCGGGAGCGGGGAGTCAGATACGCAGTATTTT. Protein sequence: CASSSTGSGESDTQYF. The whole variable domain, remainder taken from reference TRBV7-9 and TRBJ2-3, is DTGVSQNPRHKITKRGQNVTFRCDPISEHNRLYWYRQTLGQGPEFLTYFQNEAQLEKSRLLSDRFSAERPKGSFSTLEIQRTEQGDSAMYLCASSSTGSGESDTQYFGPGTRLTVL.

This clonotype was counted many times. V is TRBV6-5 and J is TRBJ1-2; perhaps TRBD1 as D (6 bases). CDR1 is MNHEY and CDR2 is SVGAGI in the germline V gene. This CDR3 comprises 15 residues. V was cut by 0 bases and J by 4 bases, with 12 bases left in between. The CDR3: CASSYSDSSLYGYTF. The DNA of the CDR3 is TGTGCCAGCAGTTACTCGGACAGCTCCCTCTATGGCTACACCTTC.

There are many counts of this clonotype. The V call is TRBV4-3, the J call TRBJ2-2, with 12 bases identical to TRBD2. Germline CDR1 reads LGHNA; CDR2 reads YSLEER. This CDR3 region has 15 residues. The J segment lost 6 bases and the V segment lost 1 base, leaving 0 bases of the junction unmatched. The CDR3 spells CASSQASGGAGELFF. The CDR3 region has the DNA TGCGCCAGCAGCCAAGCTAGCGGGGGGGCCGGGGAGCTGTTTTTT.

This clonotype appeared a few times. The J gene is TRBJ1-5, the V gene TRBV7-9; D ambiguous. Between the trimmed V and J ends, which lost 5 bases and 4 bases, there was a span of 9 bases. This CDR3 has 13 residues. Per the germline V gene, CDR1 is SEHNR and CDR2 is FQNEAQ (reference sequence). This CDR3 is CASSINGNQPQHF. As DNA, the CDR3 is TGTGCCAGCAGCATTAACGGTAATCAGCCCCAGCATTTT. The variable domain in full, with the rest retrieved from reference TRBV7-9 and TRBJ1-5, is DTGVSQNPRHKITKRGQNVTFRCDPISEHNRLYWYRQTLGQGPEFLTYFQNEAQLEKSRLLSDRFSAERPKGSFSTLEIQRTEQGDSAMYLCASSINGNQPQHFGDGTRLSIL.

V and J are TRBV7-3 and TRBJ2-5; 8 bases fit TRBD1. Germline V gene lookup returns CDR1 SGHTA and CDR2 FQGTGA. The CDR3 consists of 15 residues. Unmatched junction bases numbered 10, after V lost 5 bases and J lost 5 bases. The CDR3 spells CASSGEQGARETQYF. CDR3 nucleotide sequence: TGTGCCAGCAGCGGAGAGCAGGGGGCACGGGAGACCCAGTACTTC.

The V and J genes are TRBV7-9 and TRBJ2-7; the D gene is possibly TRBD2 (6 bases). CDR3 length equals 12 residues. Germline assignment: CDR1 SEHNR and CDR2 FQNEAQ (reference sequence). V was cut by 8 bases and J by 3 bases, with 11 bases left in between. CDR3 DNA sequence: TGTGCCAGCCGCCGGGAGAACTACGAGCAGTACTTC. It yields the protein CASRRENYEQYF.

This clonotype was seen a few times. The chain links TRBV7-6 to TRBJ2-1, with TRBD2 matching 10 bases. Germline trimming cut 5 bases from V and 5 bases from J; bases unmatched to any gene: 9. The CDR3 sequence is 16 residues long. CDR1 is SGHVS, CDR2 FNYEAQ, per germline. CDR3 sequence: CASSPRRTSGDNEQFF. In DNA form, the CDR3 reads TGTGCCAGCAGCCCAAGGAGGACTAGCGGAGACAATGAGCAGTTCTTC.

This clonotype was counted at least ten times. The V gene is TRBV7-2, the J gene TRBJ2-3, with D perhaps given as TRBD1 or TRBD2 (5 bases each). Trimming removed 6 bases from V and 6 bases from J, with 16 bases in between. This CDR3 has 14 amino acids. Germline values: CDR1 SGHTA, CDR2 FQGNSA. The chain's CDR3 is CASSLDGTLDTQYF. In DNA form, the CDR3 reads TGTGCCAGCAGTCTGGACGGGACCCTTGATACGCAGTATTTT.

The chain couples TRBV2 to TRBJ2-7, with 10 bases matching TRBD1. Germline CDR1 and CDR2: SNHLY and FYNNEI. Losses at the gene ends were 7 bases for V and 4 bases for J; bases not matched to a gene: 7. This CDR3 region has 14 residues. As DNA, the CDR3 is TGTGCCAGCATCCGACAGGGGGCTAGTTACGAGCAGTACGTC. Amino acids: CASIRQGASYEQYV.

This clonotype was seen a few times. The rearrangement links TRBV7-3 to TRBJ2-7, with 10 bases identical to TRBD1. Germline V gene sequence: CDR1 SGHTA, CDR2 FQGTGA. Germline trimming cut 5 bases from V and 6 bases from J; bases unmatched to any gene: 4. The CDR3 is 13 residues long. CDR3 in amino acids: CASSRTGGGEQYF. The CDR3 DNA follows: TGTGCCAGCAGCAGGACAGGGGGTGGCGAGCAGTACTTC.

V and J are TRBV15 and TRBJ1-1; maybe TRBD1 (5 bases). Germline CDR1 and CDR2: LNHNV and YYDKDF (reference sequence). The CDR3 totals 16 residues. Trimming pared 0 bases from V and 6 bases from J, leaving 17 bases between. CDR3 amino acids: CATSRDLAGSGAEAFF. The CDR3 bases are TGTGCCACCAGCAGAGACCTTGCAGGGTCTGGGGCTGAAGCTTTCTTT. The whole variable domain, remainder taken from reference TRBV15 and TRBJ1-1, is DAMVIQNPRYQVTQFGKPVTLSCSQTLNHNVMYWYQQKSSQAPKLLFHYYDKDFNNEADTPDNFQSRRPNTSFCFLDIRSPGLGDTAMYLCATSRDLAGSGAEAFFGQGTRLTVV.